Below, 7 T cell receptor beta chains from the same sample are listed, as sequenced in a study of CD8 T cells in ankylosing spondylitis. Study conclusions and caveats: A TCR beta motif of about 8 highly homologous variants appeared characteristic of ankylosing spondylitis blood.

TCRdb re-called the 5' RACE reads through MiXCR, storing one row per CDR3 protein. Found here are 700,000 to 850,000 distinct CDR3 sequences, over 9.5% of them singletons; the top ten hold roughly 0.51%. No antigen has been assigned to these receptors. The sample taken for sequencing was blood, either unsorted or a sorted T cell fraction (not recorded which). Source of these receptors: a male donor with ankylosing spondylitis.

The chain links TRBV7-8 to TRBJ1-5, with unresolved D. Trimming pared 5 bases from V and 9 bases from J, leaving 14 bases between. The CDR3 runs to 13 residues. The germline CDR1 and CDR2 sequences are SGHVS and FQNEAQ. The CDR3 DNA is TGTGCCAGCAGCCCGACCCTGAGGGCGCCCCAGCATTTT. It encodes CASSPTLRAPQHF.

Points on this clonotype: Since no conserved phenylalanine or tryptophan closes the CDR3, a read error is the likely cause. V usage is TRBV6-1 and J usage is TRBJ2-3, with D unresolved. CDR1 is MNHNS and CDR2 is SASEGT in the germline V gene. Between the trimmed V and J ends, which lost 7 bases and 1 base, there was a span of 9 bases. CDR3 length: 13 residues. CDR3 in DNA: TGTGCCAGCATATTGCACGGCACAGATACGCAGTATCTT. Protein: CASILHGTDTQYL.

This clonotype was detected many times. This chain links TRBV7-2 with TRBJ2-5, with 13 bases aligning to TRBD2. The CDR3 length is 15 residues. Germline V lookup: CDR1 SGHTA, CDR2 FQGNSA. Trimming at V came to 4 bases and at J to 5 bases, leaving 4 bases not matched to a gene. CDR3 DNA sequence: TGTGCCAGCAGCTACTGGACTAGCGGGAGTGAGACCCAGTACTTC. This encodes CASSYWTSGSETQYF.

This clonotype was observed a handful of times. The chain couples TRBV24-1 to TRBJ2-3, with TRBD1 matching over 11 bases. After removal of 1 base from V and 4 bases from J, the junction contained 3 bases not matched to a gene. Germline loops: CDR1 KGHDR, CDR2 SFDVKD. This CDR3 has 16 amino acids. In DNA form, the CDR3 reads TGTGCCACCAGTGATTTTAGGACAGGGGGCCCAGATACGCAGTATTTT. This encodes CATSDFRTGGPDTQYF.

This clonotype appeared many times. The gene calls are TRBV6-2 or TRBV6-3 and TRBJ2-1; D gene uncertain. Per the germline V gene, CDR1 is MNHEY and CDR2 is SVGEGT. This CDR3 spans 14 amino acids. V lost 6 bases and J lost 8, with 17 bases in between. The CDR3 region is CASSDPWIDYEQFF. The CDR3 DNA is TGTGCCAGCAGCGATCCTTGGATCGACTATGAGCAGTTCTTC.

This clonotype was detected a few times. The chain recombines TRBV7-8 with TRBJ2-7, with no clear D. This CDR3 is 12 amino acids long. Per germline, CDR1 SGHVS and CDR2 FQNEAQ. V was shortened by 1 base and J by 6 bases, with 7 bases between the two germline ends. CDR3 coding DNA: TGTGCCAGCAGCTTAGTCCAACGCGAGCAGTACTTC. Its translation is CASSLVQREQYF.

This clonotype was picked up many times. The chain carries TRBV20-1 and TRBJ1-6; possibly TRBD1 for D (6 bases). The CDR3 loop spans 15 amino acids. V was trimmed by 4 bases and J by 10 bases, leaving 20 bases between them. Germline CDR1 DFQATT, CDR2 SNEGSKA (reference sequence). CDR3 amino acids: CSANQGRGQGSPLHF. The CDR3 coding sequence is TGCAGTGCTAATCAGGGGAGAGGGCAGGGATCACCCCTCCACTTT.